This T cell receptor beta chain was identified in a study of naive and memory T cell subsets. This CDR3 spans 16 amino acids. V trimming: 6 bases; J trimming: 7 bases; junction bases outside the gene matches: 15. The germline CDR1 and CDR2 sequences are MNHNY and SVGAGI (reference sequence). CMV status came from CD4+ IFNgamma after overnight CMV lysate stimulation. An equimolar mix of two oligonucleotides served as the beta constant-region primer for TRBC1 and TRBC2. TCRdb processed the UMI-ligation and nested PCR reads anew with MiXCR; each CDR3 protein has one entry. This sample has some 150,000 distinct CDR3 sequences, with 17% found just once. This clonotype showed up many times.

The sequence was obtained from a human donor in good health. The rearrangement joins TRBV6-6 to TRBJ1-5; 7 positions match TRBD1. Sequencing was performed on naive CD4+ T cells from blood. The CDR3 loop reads CASSPRPTGRWQPQHF. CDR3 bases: TGTGCCAGCAGCCCCCGCCCGACAGGGCGGTGGCAGCCCCAGCATTTT.